This T cell receptor (beta chain) was obtained from a study of molecular identifiers for immune sequencing clone quantification. Background on the study: The replicate experiment used RNA from roughly 20,000 or 100,000 naive CD8 cells. This RNA was split into five aliquots, and four of them were sequenced.

This clonotype was counted between two and nine times. As previously described, bulk TCR libraries were made using listed TCR primers. One entry per CDR3 protein, called by TCRdb with MiXCR from the PCR reads. This sample yields about 320,000 distinct CDR3 sequences, of which about a fifth are seen a single time; approximately 0.85% belongs to the top ten. V shed 5 bases, J shed 0 bases, and the junction held 16 bases outside the gene matches. The CDR3 spans 19 residues. Germline CDR1 is MNHEY and CDR2 is SVGEGT. The sample taken for sequencing was naive CD8+ T cells from blood, with Jurkat cell RNA spiked in. Subset defined: FACS-sorted CD8+CD4-CCR7+CD45RA+ naive T cells. The rearrangement links TRBV6-2 or TRBV6-3 to TRBJ2-4, with 7 bases matching TRBD1. This receptor was taken from a human donor in good health. Some libraries in this study had Jurkat cell RNA spiked in. The CDR3, as DNA: TGTGCCAGCAGTCACCGAGGGACAGAAAACCTACTAGCCAAAAACATTCAGTACTTC. Protein: CASSHRGTENLLAKNIQYF.